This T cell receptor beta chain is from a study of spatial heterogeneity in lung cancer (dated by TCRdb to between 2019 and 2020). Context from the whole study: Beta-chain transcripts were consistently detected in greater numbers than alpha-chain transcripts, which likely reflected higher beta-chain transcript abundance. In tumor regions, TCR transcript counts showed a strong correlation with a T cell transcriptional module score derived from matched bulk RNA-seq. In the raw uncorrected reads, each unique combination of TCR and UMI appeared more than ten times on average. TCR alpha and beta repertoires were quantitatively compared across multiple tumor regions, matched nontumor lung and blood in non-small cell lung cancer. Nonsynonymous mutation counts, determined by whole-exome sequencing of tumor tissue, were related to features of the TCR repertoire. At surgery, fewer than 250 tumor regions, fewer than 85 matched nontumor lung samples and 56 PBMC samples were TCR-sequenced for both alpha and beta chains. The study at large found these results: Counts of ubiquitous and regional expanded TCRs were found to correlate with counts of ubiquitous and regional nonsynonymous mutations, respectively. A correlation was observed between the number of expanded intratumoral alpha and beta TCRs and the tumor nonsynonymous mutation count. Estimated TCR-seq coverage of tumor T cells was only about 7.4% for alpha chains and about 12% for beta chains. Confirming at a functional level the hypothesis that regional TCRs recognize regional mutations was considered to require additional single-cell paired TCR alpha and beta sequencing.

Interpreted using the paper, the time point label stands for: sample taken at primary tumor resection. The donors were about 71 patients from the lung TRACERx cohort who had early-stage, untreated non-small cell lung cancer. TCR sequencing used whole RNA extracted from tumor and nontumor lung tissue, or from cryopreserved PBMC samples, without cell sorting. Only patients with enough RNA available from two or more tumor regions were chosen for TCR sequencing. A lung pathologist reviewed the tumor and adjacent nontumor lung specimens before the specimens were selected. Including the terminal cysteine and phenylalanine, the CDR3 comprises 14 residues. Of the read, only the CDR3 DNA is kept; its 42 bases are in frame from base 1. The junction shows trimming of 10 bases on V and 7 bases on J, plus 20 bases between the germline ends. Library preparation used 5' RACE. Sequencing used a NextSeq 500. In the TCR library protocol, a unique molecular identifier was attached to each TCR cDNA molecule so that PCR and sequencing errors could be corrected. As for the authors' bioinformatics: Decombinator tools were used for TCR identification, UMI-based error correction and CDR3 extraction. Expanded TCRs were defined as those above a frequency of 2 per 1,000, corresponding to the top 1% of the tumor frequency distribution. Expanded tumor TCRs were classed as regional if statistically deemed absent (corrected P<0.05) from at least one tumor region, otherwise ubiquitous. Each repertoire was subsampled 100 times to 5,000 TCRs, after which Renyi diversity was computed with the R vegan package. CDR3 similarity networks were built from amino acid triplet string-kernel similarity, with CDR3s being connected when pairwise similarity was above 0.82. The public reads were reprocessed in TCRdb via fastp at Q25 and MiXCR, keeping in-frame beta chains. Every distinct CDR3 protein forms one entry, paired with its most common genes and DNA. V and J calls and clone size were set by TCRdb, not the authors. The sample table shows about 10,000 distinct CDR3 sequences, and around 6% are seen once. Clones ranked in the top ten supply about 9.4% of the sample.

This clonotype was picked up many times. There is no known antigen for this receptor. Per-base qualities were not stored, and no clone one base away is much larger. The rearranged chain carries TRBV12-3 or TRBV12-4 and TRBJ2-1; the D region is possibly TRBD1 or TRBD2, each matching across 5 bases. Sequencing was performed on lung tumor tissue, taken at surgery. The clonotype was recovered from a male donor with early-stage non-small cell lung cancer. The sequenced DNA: TGTGCCACGGGGCGGGCGGCTCTACAAAATGAGCAGTTCTTC. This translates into CATGRAALQNEQFF.